This TCR beta chain emerged from a study of cytomegalovirus exposure and HLA in healthy donors. Study-level background: In an earlier analysis, around 120 million unique TCR beta sequences were found from some 180 million T cells. Most donors, 81% of approximately 400 genotyped, fell in the Caucasian-associated ancestry cluster.

PCR used 60 Vbeta primers and 13 Jbeta primers. Here immunoSEQ multiplex PCR was the method, and the copy in TCRdb shows in-frame clones only, minus some. The table records some 190,000 clones, just under 75% of them present only once. As for this clone: What it binds is not known.

Germline values: CDR1 SGHRS, CDR2 YFSETQ. Trimming at V came to 5 bases and at J to 6 bases, leaving 10 bases not matched to a gene. This CDR3 comprises 16 residues. Study results and caveats: Other equally common chains were less clonally expanded than HLA-associated TCR beta chains, a later analysis showed. In a later analysis, a missense DCLRE1C variant was linked to TCR beta V- and J-gene trimming.

Sequenced sample: PBMCs. The chain has TRBV5-1 and TRBJ2-2; the match to TRBD1 covers 10 bases. This TCR was recovered from a woman aged 25 to 39 in good health and CMV-seropositive. CDR3 nucleotide sequence: TGCGCCAGCAGTTTGACCGGGACAGGGGAGTCCGGGGAGCTGTTTTTT. Residues: CASSLTGTGESGELFF.